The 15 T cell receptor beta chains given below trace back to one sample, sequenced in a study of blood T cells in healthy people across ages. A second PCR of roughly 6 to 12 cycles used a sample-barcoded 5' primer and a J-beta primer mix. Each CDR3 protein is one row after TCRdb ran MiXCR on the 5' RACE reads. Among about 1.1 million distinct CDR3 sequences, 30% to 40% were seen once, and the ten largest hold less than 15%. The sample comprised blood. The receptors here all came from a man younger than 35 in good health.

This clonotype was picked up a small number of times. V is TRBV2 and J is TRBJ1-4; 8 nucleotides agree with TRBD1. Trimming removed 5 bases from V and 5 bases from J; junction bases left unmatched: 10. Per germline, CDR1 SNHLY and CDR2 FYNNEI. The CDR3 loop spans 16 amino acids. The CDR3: CASSRDRRWENEKLFF. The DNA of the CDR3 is TGTGCCAGCAGTAGGGACAGGCGATGGGAAAATGAAAAACTGTTTTTT.

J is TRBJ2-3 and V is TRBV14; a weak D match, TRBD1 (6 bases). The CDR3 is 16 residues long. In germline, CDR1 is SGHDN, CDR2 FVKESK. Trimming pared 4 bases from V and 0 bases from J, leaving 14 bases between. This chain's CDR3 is CASSPVDRPSTDTQYF. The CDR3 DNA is TGTGCCAGCAGCCCGGTAGACAGGCCGAGCACAGATACGCAGTATTTT.

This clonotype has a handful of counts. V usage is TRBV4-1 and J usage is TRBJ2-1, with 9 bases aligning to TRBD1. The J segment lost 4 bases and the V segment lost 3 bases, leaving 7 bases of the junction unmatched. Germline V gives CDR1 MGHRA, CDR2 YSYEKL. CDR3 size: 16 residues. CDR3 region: CASSQTGTGLYNEQFF. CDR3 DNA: TGCGCCAGCAGCCAGACCGGGACAGGGTTATACAATGAGCAGTTCTTC.

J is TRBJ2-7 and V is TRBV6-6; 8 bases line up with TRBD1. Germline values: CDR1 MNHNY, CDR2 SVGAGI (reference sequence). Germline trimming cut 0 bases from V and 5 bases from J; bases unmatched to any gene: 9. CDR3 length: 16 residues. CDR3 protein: CASSYSIWQGADEQYF. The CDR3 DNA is TGTGCCAGCAGTTACTCGATTTGGCAGGGGGCGGACGAGCAGTACTTC.

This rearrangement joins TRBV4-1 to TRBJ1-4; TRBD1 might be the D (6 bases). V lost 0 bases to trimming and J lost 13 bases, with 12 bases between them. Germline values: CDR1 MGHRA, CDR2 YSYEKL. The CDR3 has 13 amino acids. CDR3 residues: CASSQDMGHILFF. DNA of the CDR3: TGCGCCAGCAGCCAAGATATGGGACACATACTGTTTTTT.

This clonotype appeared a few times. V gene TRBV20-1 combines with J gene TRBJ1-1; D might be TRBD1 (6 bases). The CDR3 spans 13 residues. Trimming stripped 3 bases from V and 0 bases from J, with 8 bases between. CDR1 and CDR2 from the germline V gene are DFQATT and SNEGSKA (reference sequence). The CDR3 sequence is CSARGHLNTEAFF. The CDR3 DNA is TGCAGTGCTAGGGGACACCTGAACACTGAAGCTTTCTTT.

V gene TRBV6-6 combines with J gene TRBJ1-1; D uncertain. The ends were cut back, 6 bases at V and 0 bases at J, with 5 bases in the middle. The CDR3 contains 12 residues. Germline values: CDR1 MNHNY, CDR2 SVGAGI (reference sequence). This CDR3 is CASRMMNTEAFF. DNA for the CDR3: TGTGCCAGCAGAATGATGAACACTGAAGCTTTCTTT.

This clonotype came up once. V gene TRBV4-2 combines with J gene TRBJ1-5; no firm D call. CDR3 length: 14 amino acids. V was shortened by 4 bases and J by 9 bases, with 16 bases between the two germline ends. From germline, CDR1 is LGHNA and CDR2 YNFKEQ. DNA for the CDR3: TGTGCCAGCAGCCCCGCCCGTTCCGCTGGGCCCCAGCATTTT. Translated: CASSPARSAGPQHF.

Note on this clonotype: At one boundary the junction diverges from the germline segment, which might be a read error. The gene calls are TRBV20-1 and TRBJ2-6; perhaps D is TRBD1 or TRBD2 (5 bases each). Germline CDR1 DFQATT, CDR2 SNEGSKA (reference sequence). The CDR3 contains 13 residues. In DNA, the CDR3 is TGCAGTGCTGGACTCTCTGGGGCCAACGTCCCGACTTTC. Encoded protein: CSAGLSGANVPTF.

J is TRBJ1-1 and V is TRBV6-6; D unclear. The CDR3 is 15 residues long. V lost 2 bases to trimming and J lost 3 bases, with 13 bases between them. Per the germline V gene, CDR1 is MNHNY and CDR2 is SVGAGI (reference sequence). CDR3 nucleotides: TGTGCCAGCAGTTACGTCCACGGCAGATACACTGAAGCTTTCTTT. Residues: CASSYVHGRYTEAFF.

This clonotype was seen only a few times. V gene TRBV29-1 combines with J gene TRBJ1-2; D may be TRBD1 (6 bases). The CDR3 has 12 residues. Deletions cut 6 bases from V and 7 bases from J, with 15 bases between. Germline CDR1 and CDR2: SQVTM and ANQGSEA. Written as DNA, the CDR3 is TGCAGCGTGGGGGAAAAGGGGGGTGGCTACACCTTC. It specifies CSVGEKGGGYTF. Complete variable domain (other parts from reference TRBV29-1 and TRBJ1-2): SAVISQKPSRDICQRGTSLTIQCQVDSQVTMMFWYRQQPGQSLTLIATANQGSEATYESGFVIDKFPISRPNLTFSTLTVSNMSPEDSSIYLCSVGEKGGGYTFGSGTRLTVV.

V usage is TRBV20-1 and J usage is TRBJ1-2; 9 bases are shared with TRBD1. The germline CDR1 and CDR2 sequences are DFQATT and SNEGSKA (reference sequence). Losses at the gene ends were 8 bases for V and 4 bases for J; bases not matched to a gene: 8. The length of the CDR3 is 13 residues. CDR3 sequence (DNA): TGCAGTACCGAGACAGGGGGTGCCTATGGCTACACCTTC. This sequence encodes CSTETGGAYGYTF.

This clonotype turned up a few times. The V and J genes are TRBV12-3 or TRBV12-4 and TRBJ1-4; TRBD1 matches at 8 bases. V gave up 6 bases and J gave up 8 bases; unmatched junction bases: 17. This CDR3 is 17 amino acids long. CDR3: CASSLLRQGTFGEKLFF. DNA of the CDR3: TGTGCCAGCAGCTTGCTGAGACAGGGGACTTTTGGGGAAAAACTGTTTTTT.

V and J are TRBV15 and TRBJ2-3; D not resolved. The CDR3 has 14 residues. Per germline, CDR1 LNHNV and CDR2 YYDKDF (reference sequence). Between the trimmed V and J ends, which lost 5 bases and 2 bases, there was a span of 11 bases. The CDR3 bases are TGTGCCACCAGCGGGAACCCGGTCACAGATACGCAGTATTTT. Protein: CATSGNPVTDTQYF.

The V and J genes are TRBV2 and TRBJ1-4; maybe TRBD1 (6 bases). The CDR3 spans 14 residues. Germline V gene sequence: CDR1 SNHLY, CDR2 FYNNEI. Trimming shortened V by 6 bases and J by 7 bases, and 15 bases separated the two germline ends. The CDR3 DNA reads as TGTGCCAGCAGATTGACAGGAGCTATTGAAAAACTGTTTTTT. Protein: CASRLTGAIEKLFF.